The text below deals with one T cell receptor beta chain. Antigen unknown. The data were obtained in a study of cytomegalovirus exposure and HLA in healthy donors. Study at large: The platform used for the 120 validation repertoires matched that of the 650 to 750 first-cohort repertoires, a later analysis reported. Findings and limits, study-wide: Reported performance of the classifier showed diagnosis of cytomegalovirus status with high specificity and sensitivity. TCR beta chains numbering more than 150 were designated cytomegalovirus-associated.

V lost 6 bases and J lost 5; bases outside the gene matches: 10. CDR3 length: 14 residues. Per the germline V gene, CDR1 is SGHKS and CDR2 is YYEKEE (reference sequence). Assay used: immunoSEQ multiplex PCR; TCRdb lists only in-frame clones, some missing. The table records tens of thousands of clones, 90% to 95% of them present only once. Sequences were obtained from PBMCs. The chain uses TRBV5-5 and TRBJ2-5; 7 bases are shared with TRBD2. The sequence derives from a woman aged 25 to 45 in good health and CMV-seronegative. The DNA for the CDR3 is TGTGCCAGCAACCACAACACGGGGGGTGAGACCCAGTACTTC. Its protein is CASNHNTGGETQYF.